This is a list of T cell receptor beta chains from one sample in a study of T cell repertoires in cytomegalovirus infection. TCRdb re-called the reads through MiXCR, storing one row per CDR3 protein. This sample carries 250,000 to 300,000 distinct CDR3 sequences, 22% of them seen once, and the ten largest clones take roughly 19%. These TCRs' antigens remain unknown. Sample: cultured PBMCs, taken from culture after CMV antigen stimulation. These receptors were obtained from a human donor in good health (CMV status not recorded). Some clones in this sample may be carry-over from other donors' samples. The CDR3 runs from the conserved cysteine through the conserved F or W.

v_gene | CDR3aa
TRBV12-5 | CASGPGGLITGELFF
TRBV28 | CASSPGGGRYQPQHF
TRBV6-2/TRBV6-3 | CASGVAEANTGELFF
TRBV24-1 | CATSGSLGNEQFF
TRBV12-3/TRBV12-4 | CASSGTGTGGSGNTIYF
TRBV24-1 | CATSASDSPNYGYTF
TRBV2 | CASSTGQGDQETQYF
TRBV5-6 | CASMRGSGANVLTF
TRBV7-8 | CASSTTGVSGNTIYF
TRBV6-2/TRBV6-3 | CASSYKEGDQETQYF
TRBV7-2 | CASSLTSGNPTGELFF
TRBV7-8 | CASSPGQGFQPQHF
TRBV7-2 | CASSLGLGQRETQYF
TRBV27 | CASSLSAAQGLGGEKLFF
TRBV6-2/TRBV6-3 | CASSYTPQETKAKNIQYF
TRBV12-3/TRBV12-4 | CASSPFNEQFF
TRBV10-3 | CAISENQGSYNEQFF
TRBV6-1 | CASRHRDRGLEQTYEQYF
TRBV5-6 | CASSAPGLAGQNEQFF
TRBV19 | CASRMSGLSSYNEQFF
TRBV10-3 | CAIKGEGMAGELFF
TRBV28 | CASSGQRGHSNQPQHF
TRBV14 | CASSQAGGNTGELFF
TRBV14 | CASSQAGAGGREQFF
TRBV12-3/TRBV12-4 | CASSGGLGGGTEAFF
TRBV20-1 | CSARTASNQPQHF
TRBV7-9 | CASSLSQGEVFF
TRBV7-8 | CASSLGQGNTPLHF
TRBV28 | CASSLSPGGPREQFF
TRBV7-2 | CASSFAAEKSPLHF
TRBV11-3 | CASSKDHPNSPLHF
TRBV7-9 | CASSLSQALSYEQYF
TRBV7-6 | CASSFLAGAGGELFF
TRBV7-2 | CASSDRGPNYGYTF
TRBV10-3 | CAITDNTGTSGSYTGELFF
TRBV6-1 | CASSEGPNINSPLHF
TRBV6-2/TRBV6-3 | CASSRTDEKLFF
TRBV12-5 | CASGLHRYEQFF
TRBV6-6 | CASKPGQGEPYGYTF
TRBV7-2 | CASSLVGQGTNEQFF